The T cell receptor (beta chain) described here comes from a study of vaccination and CD4 T cells after COVID-19. For the study at large: Overlapping spike peptides from SARS-CoV-2, HCoV-NL63, HCoV-OC43 and HCoV-229E served to stimulate the cells.

Relative to its sample, this clonotype is medium-sized. Its antigen is not known. The CDR3 runs to 16 residues. Per the germline V gene, CDR1 is SGHRS and CDR2 is YFSETQ. The V gene end was trimmed by 4 bases and the J gene end by 2 bases; junction bases not matched to a gene: 11. Sample treatment: roughly 10-day PBMC culture with coronavirus spike peptide pools or control peptides (ViraFEST assay). ViraFEST relied on peptide pools to expand antigen-specific T cells; the TCRs were sequenced afterward. The PCR-positive dates, March through December 2020, came before the US Alpha, Beta and Delta variants. An Oncomine TCR Beta short-read assay was used to sequence the DNA from cultured CD4+ T cells. Cultured CD4+ T cells were the source of extracted genomic DNA. Using its own MiXCR run on the PCR reads, TCRdb lists one record per CDR3 protein. The table records fewer than 4,500 distinct CDR3 sequences, around 21% of them present only once.

The sample taken for sequencing was CD4+ T cells from blood, cultured in vitro. The chain links TRBV5-1 to TRBJ2-5; the match to TRBD1 covers 7 bases. The TCR was taken from a human donor who had recovered from COVID-19. The CDR3 DNA reads as TGCGCCAGCAGCCTCCCGACAGGGAATGGACAAGAGACCCAGTACTTC. Translated: CASSLPTGNGQETQYF.